One sample yielded the 3 T cell receptor beta chains listed below, sequenced in a study of T cell responses to AZD1222 COVID-19 vaccine. Assay: immunoSEQ multiplex PCR; the TCRdb copy retains only in-frame clones and omits some. The sample consists of approximately 180,000 clones, almost 95% of them appearing once. This sample comprised peripheral blood, obtained on day 0 of AZD1222 vaccination. The receptors originated from an adult in good health.

The rearrangement joins TRBV4-2 to TRBJ1-1; maybe TRBD1 (5 bases). The CDR3 is 15 residues long. Deletions cut 4 bases from V and 2 bases from J, with 14 bases between. In germline, CDR1 is LGHNA, CDR2 YNFKEQ. DNA of the CDR3: TGTGCCAGCAGCCCTTTGGGACCGATAAACACTGAAGCTTTCTTT. Amino acid sequence: CASSPLGPINTEAFF.

The chain links TRBV7-2 to TRBJ2-2; 9 bases match TRBD1. V trimming: 5 bases; J trimming: 6 bases; junction bases outside the gene matches: 10. The CDR3 totals 16 residues. Per germline, CDR1 SGHTA and CDR2 FQGNSA. The CDR3 reads CASSRDRVGASGELFF. The CDR3 DNA reads as TGTGCCAGCAGCCGGGACAGGGTAGGAGCGTCCGGGGAGCTGTTTTTT.

The gene calls are TRBV7-3 and TRBJ1-2, with TRBD1 identical over 8 bases. CDR1 is SGHTA and CDR2 is FQGTGA in the germline V gene. V gave up 5 bases and J gave up 3 bases; unmatched junction bases: 8. The CDR3 covers 15 residues. CDR3 nucleotides: TGTGCCAGCAGCATCCTTCCGGGACAGGACTATGGCTACACCTTC. Amino acid sequence: CASSILPGQDYGYTF.